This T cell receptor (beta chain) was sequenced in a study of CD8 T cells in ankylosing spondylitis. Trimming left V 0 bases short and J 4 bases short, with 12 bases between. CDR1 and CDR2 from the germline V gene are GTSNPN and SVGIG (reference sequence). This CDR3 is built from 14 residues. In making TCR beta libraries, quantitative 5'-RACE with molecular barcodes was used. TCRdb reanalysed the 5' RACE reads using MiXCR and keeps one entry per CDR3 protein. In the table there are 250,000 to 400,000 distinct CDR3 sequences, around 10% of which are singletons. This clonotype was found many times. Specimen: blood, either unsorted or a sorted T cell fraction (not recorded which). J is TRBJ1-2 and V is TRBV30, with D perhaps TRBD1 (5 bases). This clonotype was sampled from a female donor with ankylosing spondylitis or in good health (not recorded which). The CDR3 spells CAWSVGAGPYGYTF. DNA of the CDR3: TGTGCCTGGAGTGTAGGGGCAGGGCCCTATGGCTACACCTTC.